The 24 T cell receptor beta chains in this list originate from one sample, sequenced in a study of blood T cell repertoires in COVID-19. TCRdb's table, derived via immunoSEQ multiplex PCR, lists solely in-frame clones and lacks some. Of 100,000 to 120,000 clones listed, approximately 67% were seen once; the top ten hold under 10%. Sequencing input: peripheral blood. These receptors originate from a woman aged 60-70 years with acute or convalescent COVID-19.

This chain uses TRBV5-5 with TRBJ1-1; D remains unclear. The CDR3 spans 12 residues. The V and J ends lost 0 bases and 2 bases respectively, with 2 bases between them. Germline V lookup: CDR1 SGHKS, CDR2 YYEKEE (reference sequence). The DNA of the CDR3 is TGTGCCAGCAGCTTGGTAAACACTGAAGCTTTCTTT. Its translation is CASSLVNTEAFF.

The chain links TRBV3-1 (or the pseudogene TRBV3-2) to TRBJ2-7, with 10 bases lining up with TRBD2. CDR1 and CDR2 (germline): LGHDT, YNNKEL (reference sequence). The CDR3 extends over 15 amino acids. V lost 5 bases to trimming and J lost 5 bases; unmatched junction nucleotides: 9. The CDR3 sequence is CASSNIAGGRNEQYF. The CDR3 DNA sequence: TGTGCCAGCAGCAACATAGCGGGGGGCAGGAACGAGCAGTACTTC.

The J gene is TRBJ1-2, the V gene TRBV5-4; 9 bases match TRBD1. Trimming took 2 bases from V and 7 from J; bases not matched to a gene: 9. Germline V gives CDR1 SGHNT, CDR2 YYREEE (reference sequence). CDR3 length: 15 amino acids. CDR3 protein: CASSFTGGGGGGYTF. Written as DNA, the CDR3 is TGTGCCAGCAGCTTTACAGGGGGCGGGGGCGGTGGCTACACCTTC. The entire variable domain, with the rest obtained from reference TRBV5-4 and TRBJ1-2, is as follows: ETGVTQSPTHLIKTRGQQVTLRCSSQSGHNTVSWYQQALGQGPQFIFQYYREEENGRGNFPPRFSGLQFPNYSSELNVNALELDDSALYLCASSFTGGGGGGYTFGSGTRLTVV.

This clone was picked up a small number of times. This chain links TRBV6-6 with TRBJ1-4; 7 bases fit TRBD1. Trimming cost V 2 bases and J 5 bases; bases outside gene matches: 2. Germline V gene data show CDR1 as MNHNY and CDR2 as SVGAGI (reference sequence). The CDR3 spans 14 residues. The DNA of the CDR3 is TGTGCCAGCAGTTACGGGACAGTAAATGAAAAACTGTTTTTT. It is translated as CASSYGTVNEKLFF.

The chain recombines TRBV19 with TRBJ1-1; D is unclear. This CDR3 contains 13 residues. Germline V CDR1 and CDR2: LNHDA, SQIVND (reference sequence). V lost 3 bases to trimming and J lost 6 bases, with 11 bases between them. CDR3 coding DNA: TGTGCCAGTAGTATGGTCGCGGTCGCTGAAGCTTTCTTT. Its translation: CASSMVAVAEAFF.

V gene TRBV5-6 combines with J gene TRBJ2-7; D possibly corresponds to TRBD1 (5 bases). V dropped 0 bases and J dropped 3 bases, with 16 bases sitting between them. This CDR3 region has 16 residues. CDR1 is SGHDT and CDR2 is YYEEEE in the germline V gene. CDR3 coding DNA: TGTGCCAGCAGCTTGGCTTCTACAGGAGAAATCTACGAGCAGTACTTC. This codes for CASSLASTGEIYEQYF. Full variable domain (rest looked up from reference TRBV5-6 and TRBJ2-7): DAGVTQSPTHLIKTRGQQVTLRCSPKSGHDTVSWYQQALGQGPQFIFQYYEEEERQRGNFPDRFSGHQFPNYSSELNVNALLLGDSALYLCASSLASTGEIYEQYFGPGTRLTVT.

The rearrangement joins TRBV4-2 to TRBJ2-7; 10 bases are a match to TRBD2. The germline V gene has CDR1 LGHNA and CDR2 YNFKEQ. The V segment lost 0 bases and the J segment 5 bases; nucleotides outside the gene matches: 7. The CDR3 sequence is 16 residues long. The CDR3 DNA sequence: TGTGCCAGCAGCCAAGAGCCCGAGCGGGGGGGGCACGAGCAGTACTTC. Protein: CASSQEPERGGHEQYF.

The chain uses TRBV5-5 and TRBJ1-3; D is unresolved. V lost 2 bases and J lost 4, with 13 bases in between. CDR3 length: 15 residues. Germline V gives CDR1 SGHKS, CDR2 YYEKEE (reference sequence). The CDR3 is CASSFRRAVGNTIYF. CDR3 in DNA: TGTGCCAGCAGCTTCCGGCGGGCGGTGGGAAACACCATATATTTT.

The rearrangement uses TRBV21-1 and TRBJ2-1; no DNA check was done on the table's D call, TRBD2. TRBV21-1 is an annotated pseudogene. The CDR3 contains 19 residues. In DNA form, the CDR3 reads TGTGCCAGCAGCAATTCTTGCGGAAGCGGGGGGGCCACCTACAATGAGCAGTTCTTC. Residues: CASSNSCGSGGATYNEQFF.

This rearrangement joins TRBV5-6 to TRBJ2-2; 8 bases map to TRBD2. CDR1 and CDR2 from the germline V gene are SGHDT and YYEEEE. Trimming took 2 bases from V and 6 from J; bases not matched to a gene: 6. The CDR3 has 15 residues. This CDR3 is CASSLAGTSAGELFF. CDR3 in DNA: TGTGCCAGCAGCTTAGCCGGGACTAGTGCCGGGGAGCTGTTTTTT.

CDR3 coding DNA: TGTGCCAGTAGAGGGGTAGGGGCGGGGGAGACCCAGTACTTC. Protein: CASRGVGAGETQYF. The rearrangement uses TRBV19 and TRBJ2-5, with a tentative D call TRBD2 (6 bases). V shed 6 bases and J shed 5 bases, with 16 bases lying between them. CDR3 length: 14 residues. Germline V lookup: CDR1 LNHDA, CDR2 SQIVND (reference sequence).

V is TRBV3-1 (or the pseudogene TRBV3-2) and J is TRBJ2-7, with 9 nucleotides matching TRBD1. The length of the CDR3 is 19 residues. CDR1 and CDR2 from the germline V gene are LGHDT and YNNKEL (reference sequence). Losses at the gene ends were 1 base for V and 3 bases for J; bases not matched to a gene: 16. In nucleotides, the CDR3 is TGTGCCAGCAGCCAAGGCGAAGTTTGGGGGCGACAGGGGGTCTACGAGCAGTACTTC. It specifies CASSQGEVWGRQGVYEQYF.

This sequence joins TRBV3-1 (or the pseudogene TRBV3-2) and TRBJ1-2, with D possibly being TRBD1 (5 bases). The ends were cut back, 4 bases at V and 7 bases at J, with 13 bases in the middle. The CDR3 is 13 amino acids. Per germline, CDR1 LGHDT and CDR2 YNNKEL (reference sequence). The CDR3 nucleotides read TGTGCCAGCAGCCCCTCAGTGGGGCTTGGCTACACCTTC. Protein: CASSPSVGLGYTF.

The gene calls are TRBV19 and TRBJ1-4; 9 positions match TRBD1. The CDR3 consists of 13 residues. Germline loops: CDR1 LNHDA, CDR2 SQIVND (reference sequence). With V trimmed by 11 bases and J by 7 bases, 8 bases remained unmatched. The CDR3 loop is CAGRTGATEKLFF. The CDR3, as DNA: TGTGCCGGAAGGACAGGGGCAACTGAAAAACTGTTTTTT. The complete variable domain, with remaining parts taken from reference TRBV19 and TRBJ1-4, reads DGGITQSPKYLFRKEGQNVTLSCEQNLNHDAMYWYRQDPGQGLRLIYYSQIVNDFQKGDIAEGYSVSREKKESFPLTVTSAQKNPTAFYLCAGRTGATEKLFFGSGTQLSVL.

The J gene is TRBJ2-1, the V gene TRBV5-5; TRBD1 aligns across 10 bases. The J segment lost 7 bases and the V segment lost 3 bases, leaving 4 bases of the junction unmatched. Germline CDR1 and CDR2: SGHKS and YYEKEE (reference sequence). The CDR3 is made up of 14 amino acids. CDR3 loop: CASSSGTGVNEQFF. In DNA form, the CDR3 reads TGTGCCAGCAGCTCGGGGACAGGGGTAAATGAGCAGTTCTTC. The full variable domain, completed using reference TRBV5-5 and TRBJ2-1, is DAGVTQSPTHLIKTRGQQVTLRCSPISGHKSVSWYQQVLGQGPQFIFQYYEKEERGRGNFPDRFSARQFPNYSSELNVNALLLGDSALYLCASSSGTGVNEQFFGPGTRLTVL.

The V and J genes are TRBV12-3 or TRBV12-4 and TRBJ1-2; 8 bases line up with TRBD1. The CDR3 loop spans 13 amino acids. The V and J ends lost 6 bases and 8 bases, in that order; junction bases with no gene match: 8. The CDR3 DNA reads as TGTGCCAGCAGCCCTGAGGGACAGGTCGGCTACACCTTC. Its translation: CASSPEGQVGYTF.

This chain joins TRBV4-2 and TRBJ2-7; D uncertain. This CDR3 has 15 amino acids. The germline gives CDR1 LGHNA, CDR2 YNFKEQ. V was clipped by 0 bases and J by 0 bases, with 9 bases between them. In nucleotides, the CDR3 is TGTGCCAGCAGCCAAGATCTGCTTAGCTCCTACGAGCAGTACTTC. Translation: CASSQDLLSSYEQYF.

J is TRBJ1-6 and V is TRBV14, with a possible D match to TRBD1 (5 bases). The V end was cut by 4 bases, the J end by 8 bases, with 15 bases between. CDR3 length equals 15 residues. Germline CDR1 SGHDN, CDR2 FVKESK. The CDR3 DNA follows: TGTGCCAGCAGCCGAGCGGGGCTGATTGATTCACCCCTCCACTTT. This sequence encodes CASSRAGLIDSPLHF.

This clone came up a few times. The chain couples TRBV6-1 to TRBJ1-1; D is uncertain. The V end lost 3 bases, the J end lost 1 base, and 12 bases lay between the germline ends. CDR1 MNHNS and CDR2 SASEGT come from the germline V gene. The CDR3 is made up of 15 amino acids. The CDR3 region has the DNA TGTGCCAGCAGTGACGAGAGACGGGGGAACACTGAAGCTTTCTTT. Protein product: CASSDERRGNTEAFF.

The rearrangement joins TRBV5-1 to TRBJ2-7; the match to TRBD1 covers 10 bases. Germline lookup yields CDR1 SGHRS and CDR2 YFSETQ. This CDR3 contains 13 residues. J was trimmed by 3 bases and V by 7 bases; bases with no gene match: 4. DNA of the CDR3: TGCGCCAGCTCGACAGGGGGCGGCTACGAGCAGTACTTC. Translation gives CASSTGGGYEQYF.

This chain uses TRBV18 with TRBJ2-5, with D unresolved. V was trimmed by 4 bases and J by 5 bases, leaving 14 bases between them. CDR1 and CDR2 (germline): KGHSH, LQKENI. This CDR3 contains 14 residues. CDR3 sequence reads: CASSLNGARETQYF. DNA for the CDR3: TGTGCCAGCTCACTTAACGGAGCAAGGGAGACCCAGTACTTC.

The chain employs TRBV19 and TRBJ1-1; 8 bases are a match to TRBD1. The V segment lost 0 bases and the J segment 1 base; nucleotides outside the gene matches: 13. Germline values: CDR1 LNHDA, CDR2 SQIVND (reference sequence). The CDR3 consists of 19 residues. CDR3 amino acids: CASSIDLGRGRAGNTEAFF. The CDR3 DNA is TGTGCCAGTAGTATAGATCTTGGCAGGGGGCGAGCAGGGAACACTGAAGCTTTCTTT.

The V call is TRBV29-1, the J call TRBJ1-1; D is possibly TRBD1 (6 bases). The germline V gene encodes CDR1 SQVTM and CDR2 ANQGSEA. The CDR3 extends over 15 amino acids. V was cut by 4 bases and J by 1 base, with 16 bases left in between. This CDR3 reads CSVAGRGTRNTEAFF. The CDR3 DNA reads as TGCAGCGTTGCCGGCAGGGGTACAAGGAACACTGAAGCTTTCTTT.

This clone occurred once. This chain connects TRBV27 to TRBJ2-4, with TRBD2 as a possible D gene (6 bases). Germline assignment: CDR1 MNHEY and CDR2 SMNVEV (reference sequence). The length of the CDR3 is 14 residues. The V gene lost 3 bases and the J gene lost 7 bases, with 13 bases spanning the gap. Written as DNA, the CDR3 is TGTGCCAGCAGTTTTCTCGCAAGCGGGAACATTCAGTACTTC. It yields the protein CASSFLASGNIQYF.